The next 30 T cell receptor beta chains were all read from a single sample in a study of cytomegalovirus exposure and HLA in healthy donors. The PCR was carried out with 60 Vbeta primers and 13 Jbeta primers. Produced via immunoSEQ multiplex PCR; TCRdb's table is partial and in-frame only. The sample has fewer than 150,000 clones, over 60% seen once; the top ten hold 2.5% to 4%. Specimen: PBMCs. These receptors came from a man aged 35 to 55 in good health and CMV-seronegative.

The chain carries TRBV29-1 and TRBJ2-1; 7 bases fit TRBD2. This CDR3 region has 13 residues. V lost 3 bases, J lost 6 bases, and 5 bases stayed unmatched. Looked up from germline, CDR1 is SQVTM and CDR2 is ANQGSEA. The CDR3 spells CSVDGTITNEQFF. Written as DNA, the CDR3 is TGCAGCGTTGACGGGACTATCACCAATGAGCAGTTCTTC.

This clone was seen only a few times. The chain recombines TRBV4-1 with TRBJ2-1; 8 nucleotides align to TRBD2. V trimming: 2 bases; J trimming: 0 bases; junction bases outside the gene matches: 6. Germline CDR1 and CDR2: MGHRA and YSYEKL. The CDR3 covers 17 residues. Here the CDR3 DNA reads TGCGCCAGCAGCCAAAGGGCTAGCGGGTCCTCCTACAATGAGCAGTTCTTC. Its translation: CASSQRASGSSYNEQFF.

This chain connects TRBV2 to TRBJ2-1; TRBD2 aligns across 11 bases. Germline-derived CDR1 and CDR2 are SNHLY and FYNNEI. This CDR3 spans 15 amino acids. The J segment lost 7 bases and the V segment lost 5 bases, leaving 7 bases of the junction unmatched. The DNA for the CDR3 is TGTGCCAGCAGTCCGTTAACTAGCGGGAGAAATGAGCAGTTCTTC. It yields the protein CASSPLTSGRNEQFF.

The genes are TRBV7-6 and TRBJ2-2; the D gene is possibly TRBD2 (5 bases). The V gene's germline CDR1 is SGHVS and CDR2 FNYEAQ. The V and J ends lost 5 bases and 7 bases respectively, with 17 bases between them. CDR3 length: 15 amino acids. The CDR3 DNA sequence: TGTGCCAGCAGCCCCCGTTCCAGCGGCGGCGGGGAGCTGTTTTTT. Its translation: CASSPRSSGGGELFF.

V is TRBV13 and J is TRBJ2-3; 9 bases fit TRBD2. The CDR3 extends over 15 amino acids. The ends lost 5 bases at V and 1 base at J; junction bases unmatched: 4. In germline, CDR1 is PRHDT, CDR2 FYEKMQ (reference sequence). The CDR3 loop reads CASSLRGGRTDTQYF. The CDR3 DNA sequence: TGTGCCAGCAGCCTGCGGGGGGGACGCACAGATACGCAGTATTTT.

The chain carries TRBV6-5 and TRBJ2-1, with TRBD2 identical over 7 bases. This CDR3 has 14 residues. Unmatched junction bases numbered 12, after V lost 9 bases and J lost 7 bases. In germline, CDR1 is MNHEY, CDR2 SVGAGI. The CDR3 DNA sequence: TGTGCCAGACGCTCCCGGGGGGATGGAAATGAGCAGTTCTTC. Its protein product is CARRSRGDGNEQFF.

V is TRBV29-1 and J is TRBJ2-3, with TRBD1 identical over 7 bases. Per germline, CDR1 SQVTM and CDR2 ANQGSEA. Trimming at V came to 6 bases and at J to 3 bases, leaving 6 bases not matched to a gene. The CDR3 covers 13 residues. The chain's CDR3 is CSVTGANTDTQYF. The CDR3 DNA follows: TGCAGCGTAACAGGGGCCAATACAGATACGCAGTATTTT.

J is TRBJ2-3 and V is TRBV7-2, with 7 bases fitting TRBD2. This CDR3 comprises 16 residues. The germline CDR1 and CDR2 sequences are SGHTA and FQGNSA. After removal of 4 bases from V and 0 bases from J, the junction contained 7 bases not matched to a gene. For the CDR3, the DNA is TGTGCCAGCAGCTGGGCTAGCGGTACTAGCACAGATACGCAGTATTTT. Its translation is CASSWASGTSTDTQYF.

V gene TRBV28 combines with J gene TRBJ1-4; D gene uncertain. The CDR3 has 15 residues. CDR1 and CDR2 (germline): MDHEN, SYDVKM. V shed 5 bases and J shed 5 bases, with 15 bases lying between them. The CDR3 sequence: CASSPRPGGNEKLFF. CDR3 coding DNA: TGTGCCAGCAGTCCCCGTCCGGGAGGGAATGAAAAACTGTTTTTT.

V usage is TRBV5-1 and J usage is TRBJ2-2; no clear D. The CDR3 contains 14 residues. Germline CDR1 SGHRS, CDR2 YFSETQ. The V end lost 4 bases, the J end lost 0 bases, and 7 bases lay between the germline ends. The CDR3 protein is CASSPQTNTGELFF. The CDR3 bases are TGCGCCAGCAGCCCCCAGACGAACACCGGGGAGCTGTTTTTT.

This clone was seen more than once but under ten times. The chain is built from TRBV19 and TRBJ2-3; TRBD2 might be the D (5 bases). CDR3 size: 15 residues. Between the trimmed V and J ends, which lost 4 bases and 7 bases, there was a span of 18 bases. Germline CDR1 reads LNHDA; CDR2 reads SQIVND (reference sequence). The CDR3 protein is CASSTGIWHTNTQYF. The DNA of the CDR3 is TGTGCCAGTAGTACCGGGATTTGGCACACGAATACGCAGTATTTT. The full variable domain, with the rest looked up from reference TRBV19 and TRBJ2-3, is DGGITQSPKYLFRKEGQNVTLSCEQNLNHDAMYWYRQDPGQGLRLIYYSQIVNDFQKGDIAEGYSVSREKKESFPLTVTSAQKNPTAFYLCASSTGIWHTNTQYFGPGTRLTVL.

This CDR3 is CASSILGGTGGSPLHF. The DNA of the CDR3 is TGTGCCAGCAGTATACTCGGGGGGACAGGGGGTTCACCCCTCCACTTT. The chain combines TRBV2 with TRBJ1-6, with 11 bases matching TRBD1. The ends lost 5 bases at V and 9 bases at J; junction bases unmatched: 9. Germline V gene sequence: CDR1 SNHLY, CDR2 FYNNEI. CDR3 length: 16 residues. Looking up the rest from reference TRBV2 and TRBJ1-6 gives the full variable domain: EPEVTQTPSHQVTQMGQEVILRCVPISNHLYFYWYRQILGQKVEFLVSFYNNEISEKSEIFDDQFSVERPDGSNFTLKIRSTKLEDSAMYFCASSILGGTGGSPLHFGNGTRLTVT.

The chain joins TRBV6-6 to TRBJ2-3; maybe TRBD2 (5 bases). From germline, CDR1 is MNHNY and CDR2 SVGAGI (reference sequence). The V and J ends lost 2 bases and 4 bases respectively, with 10 bases between them. This CDR3 is 14 amino acids long. The CDR3 loop is CASSYGGRADTQYF. In nucleotides, the CDR3 is TGTGCCAGCAGTTACGGCGGGCGGGCAGATACGCAGTATTTT.

The chain has TRBV5-1 and TRBJ2-5; 12 positions agree with TRBD2. Germline V CDR1 and CDR2: SGHRS, YFSETQ. V was clipped by 3 bases and J by 4 bases; unmatched bases: 4. The CDR3 runs to 15 residues. CDR3 amino acids: CASSSTSGRPETQYF. In DNA, the CDR3 is TGCGCCAGCAGCTCGACTAGCGGGAGACCAGAGACCCAGTACTTC. Full variable domain (rest looked up from reference TRBV5-1 and TRBJ2-5): KAGVTQTPRYLIKTRGQQVTLSCSPISGHRSVSWYQQTPGQGLQFLFEYFSETQRNKGNFPGRFSGRQFSNSRSEMNVSTLELGDSALYLCASSSTSGRPETQYFGPGTRLLVL.

This clone has only a few counts. The chain couples TRBV28 to TRBJ1-1; TRBD1 matches 8 bases. The CDR3 sequence is 12 residues long. Germline-derived CDR1 and CDR2 are MDHEN and SYDVKM. V gave up 5 bases and J gave up 7 bases; unmatched junction bases: 3. CDR3 protein: CASSTGQGEAFF. In DNA, the CDR3 is TGTGCCAGCAGTACCGGACAGGGTGAAGCTTTCTTT. Full variable domain (missing parts from reference TRBV28 and TRBJ1-1): DVKVTQSSRYLVKRTGEKVFLECVQDMDHENMFWYRQDPGLGLRLIYFSYDVKMKEKGDIPEGYSVSREKKERFSLILESASTNQTSMYLCASSTGQGEAFFGQGTRLTVV.

The chain links TRBV4-2 to TRBJ2-1; 9 positions agree with TRBD2. V shed 1 base, J shed 4 bases, and the junction held 5 bases outside the gene matches. The CDR3 has 16 amino acids. Germline V CDR1 and CDR2: LGHNA, YNFKEQ. The DNA of the CDR3 is TGTGCCAGCAGCCAAGGTCTAGCGGGGCTTTACAATGAGCAGTTCTTC. The encoded protein is CASSQGLAGLYNEQFF.

This chain links TRBV19 with TRBJ2-5; 14 positions agree with TRBD2. The germline CDR1 and CDR2 sequences are LNHDA and SQIVND (reference sequence). Trimming removed 5 bases from V and 5 bases from J; junction bases left unmatched: 10. This CDR3 has 17 residues. CDR3 in DNA: TGTGCCAGTAGTCCCCGACTAGCGGGAGGGCCTGTGGAGACCCAGTACTTC. Amino acids: CASSPRLAGGPVETQYF.

This clone came up once. The chain recombines TRBV4-3 with TRBJ2-7; TRBD2 matches 8 bases. CDR1 is LGHNA, CDR2 YSLEER, per germline. This CDR3 spans 15 amino acids. Trimming at V came to 1 base and at J to 2 bases, leaving 4 bases not matched to a gene. The CDR3 sequence is CASSQAIGGAYEQYF. CDR3 nucleotides: TGCGCCAGCAGCCAAGCCATCGGGGGGGCCTACGAGCAGTACTTC.

The rearrangement uses TRBV2 and TRBJ1-6; 7 bases align to TRBD1. This CDR3 contains 15 residues. Germline V gene lookup returns CDR1 SNHLY and CDR2 FYNNEI. The V gene end was trimmed by 6 bases and the J gene end by 5 bases; junction bases not matched to a gene: 7. The CDR3: CASSDRDSHNSPLHF. For the CDR3, the DNA is TGTGCCAGCAGCGACCGGGACAGCCATAATTCACCCCTCCACTTT. Combining the CDR3 with reference TRBV2 and TRBJ1-6 gives the whole variable domain EPEVTQTPSHQVTQMGQEVILRCVPISNHLYFYWYRQILGQKVEFLVSFYNNEISEKSEIFDDQFSVERPDGSNFTLKIRSTKLEDSAMYFCASSDRDSHNSPLHFGNGTRLTVT.

The chain links TRBV5-6 to TRBJ2-3; the match to TRBD2 covers 9 bases. V dropped 3 bases and J dropped 0; count of bases not matched to a gene: 11. Germline assignment: CDR1 SGHDT and CDR2 YYEEEE. The CDR3 sequence is 18 residues long. The CDR3 region is CASSWFLAGSLSTDTQYF. The CDR3 nucleotides are TGTGCCAGCAGCTGGTTTCTAGCGGGATCACTTAGCACAGATACGCAGTATTTT.

The genes are TRBV7-9 and TRBJ2-1; the D is unclear. The germline CDR1 and CDR2 sequences are SEHNR and FQNEAQ (reference sequence). The CDR3 runs 13 residues. The V end lost 7 bases, the J end lost 5 bases, and 12 bases lay between the germline ends. In DNA, the CDR3 is TGTGCCAGCACCCACTATATGAACAATGAGCAGTTCTTC. Amino acids: CASTHYMNNEQFF. The full variable domain, its missing parts supplied by reference TRBV7-9 and TRBJ2-1, is DTGVSQNPRHKITKRGQNVTFRCDPISEHNRLYWYRQTLGQGPEFLTYFQNEAQLEKSRLLSDRFSAERPKGSFSTLEIQRTEQGDSAMYLCASTHYMNNEQFFGPGTRLTVL.

V and J are TRBV7-2 and TRBJ2-7, with unresolved D. The ends were cut back, 0 bases at V and 3 bases at J, with 9 bases in the middle. The CDR3 spans 14 residues. CDR1 and CDR2 (germline): SGHTA, FQGNSA. CDR3 DNA sequence: TGTGCCAGCAGCTTAGCGTCACAGAGCTACGAGCAGTACTTC. Its translation is CASSLASQSYEQYF.

The sample holds one count of this clone. This chain links TRBV7-2 with TRBJ2-1; TRBD2 agrees at 8 bases. CDR1 and CDR2 (germline): SGHTA, FQGNSA. V shed 5 bases and J 4 bases; nucleotides not matched to a gene: 7. This CDR3 has 15 amino acids. This chain's CDR3 is CASSPDSGGYNEQFF. The CDR3, as DNA: TGTGCCAGCAGCCCGGACAGCGGGGGATACAATGAGCAGTTCTTC.

The chain combines TRBV7-9 with TRBJ2-1; the D is unclear. CDR3 length: 10 amino acids. Between the trimmed V and J ends, which lost 6 bases and 6 bases, there was a span of 3 bases. Germline loops: CDR1 SEHNR, CDR2 FQNEAQ (reference sequence). CDR3 coding DNA: TGTGCCAGCAGTCGCAATGAGCAGTTCTTC. Translated: CASSRNEQFF.

This clone turned up a few times. As DNA, the CDR3 is TGTGCCAGCTCACCACCGGGACTAGCGGGAGGTCGAGATACGCAGTATTTT. It codes for CASSPPGLAGGRDTQYF. The chain is built from TRBV18 and TRBJ2-3, with 15 bases matching TRBD2. The germline CDR1 and CDR2 sequences are KGHSH and LQKENI. The CDR3 is made up of 17 amino acids. V gave up 0 bases and J gave up 5 bases; unmatched junction bases: 3. Using reference TRBV18 and TRBJ2-3 for the parts outside the CDR3, the full variable domain is NAGVMQNPRHLVRRRGQEARLRCSPMKGHSHVYWYRQLPEEGLKFMVYLQKENIIDESGMPKERFSAEFPKEGPSILRIQQVVRGDSAAYFCASSPPGLAGGRDTQYFGPGTRLTVL.

This sequence joins TRBV11-1 and TRBJ1-2, with D uncertain. The V gene lost 5 bases and the J gene lost 0 bases, with 7 bases spanning the gap. The CDR3 has 13 residues. Germline V gene lookup returns CDR1 SGHAT and CDR2 FQDESV (reference sequence). CDR3 nucleotide sequence: TGTGCCAGCAGCCCACAGTCTAACTATGGCTACACCTTC. It encodes CASSPQSNYGYTF.

The CDR3 region has the DNA TGTGCCAGCAGTCTAGGAGTGACTGAAGCTTTCTTT. Encoded protein: CASSLGVTEAFF. V is TRBV28 and J is TRBJ1-1; the D is unclear. V was pared by 5 bases and J by 5 bases, with 9 bases between. Germline lookup yields CDR1 MDHEN and CDR2 SYDVKM. The CDR3 loop spans 12 amino acids.

This sequence joins TRBV4-3 and TRBJ2-7; D not resolved. The germline V and J ends were trimmed by 0 bases and 5 bases, with 17 bases remaining between them. The CDR3 totals 16 residues. Germline V gene lookup returns CDR1 LGHNA and CDR2 YSLEER. CDR3 in DNA: TGCGCCAGCAGCCAAGATTTAGGTCTCTATGCGGACGAGCAGTACTTC. This encodes CASSQDLGLYADEQYF.

The rearrangement uses TRBV12-5 and TRBJ2-3, with 10 bases matching TRBD2. CDR1 and CDR2 (germline): LGHNT, FRNRAP. The CDR3 sequence is 21 residues long. V lost 0 bases, J lost 1 base, and 16 bases stayed unmatched. CDR3 loop: CASGLVTPRVEGTSGTDTQYF. For the CDR3, the DNA is TGTGCTAGTGGTTTGGTGACCCCTAGGGTCGAGGGGACTAGCGGCACAGATACGCAGTATTTT.

DNA for the CDR3: TGTGCCAGCAGAGAGGGACTAACCTACGAGCAGTACTTC. Encoded protein: CASREGLTYEQYF. The chain joins TRBV2 to TRBJ2-7; TRBD2 matches at 7 bases. V dropped 6 bases and J dropped 2; count of bases not matched to a gene: 4. This CDR3 is built from 13 residues. Germline-derived CDR1 and CDR2 are SNHLY and FYNNEI.